The 20 T cell receptor beta chains below come from one sample, sequenced in a study of blood T cells in healthy people across ages. Sample-barcoded 5' priming and a J-beta primer mix drove a second PCR of about 7 to 11 cycles. TCRdb reprocessed the 5' RACE reads via MiXCR and lists one record per CDR3 protein. This sample yields around 1.1 million distinct CDR3 sequences, of which under 40% are seen a single time; roughly 14% belongs to the top ten. Source material: blood. These receptors originate from a man between 18 and 29 years old in good health.

This clonotype was picked up a small number of times. The chain couples TRBV10-3 to TRBJ1-5, with a weak D call TRBD1 (5 bases). Deletions cut 0 bases from V and 2 bases from J, with 11 bases between. The V gene's germline CDR1 is ENHRY and CDR2 SYGVKD. The CDR3 runs to 16 residues. CDR3 nucleotides: TGTGCCATCAGTGAGTCATTGGGAGGGGGCAATCAGCCCCAGCATTTT. This sequence encodes CAISESLGGGNQPQHF.

This clonotype was detected a few times. This chain uses TRBV7-2 with TRBJ1-5; D unresolved. The CDR3 sequence is 13 residues long. Germline CDR1 SGHTA, CDR2 FQGNSA. V lost 5 bases, J lost 4 bases, and 9 bases lay in between. The CDR3 nucleotides read TGTGCCAGCAGCCCCCTTCGAAATCAGCCCCAGCATTTT. It encodes CASSPLRNQPQHF.

This chain uses TRBV5-1 with TRBJ2-7, with a weak D call TRBD1 (6 bases). Germline V lookup: CDR1 SGHRS, CDR2 YFSETQ. V lost 3 bases and J 6 bases, leaving 19 bases between the germline ends. The CDR3 length is 15 residues. CDR3 bases: TGCGCCAGCAGCTCCGCTACAGGACAGATGGTCGAGCAGTACTTC. It translates to CASSSATGQMVEQYF.

V usage is TRBV6-5 and J usage is TRBJ2-2; 11 positions match TRBD1. The CDR3 is made up of 16 amino acids. From germline, CDR1 is MNHEY and CDR2 SVGAGI. J was trimmed by 4 bases and V by 2 bases; bases with no gene match: 3. CDR3 coding DNA: TGTGCCAGCAGTTACAAGGGACAGGGGGGCACCGGGGAGCTGTTTTTT. Translating it yields CASSYKGQGGTGELFF.

The table lists this clonotype with a few counts. The chain links TRBV27 to TRBJ1-1, with D tentatively TRBD1 (5 bases). The germline V gene has CDR1 MNHEY and CDR2 SMNVEV (reference sequence). Trimming shortened V by 5 bases and J by 0 bases, and 16 bases separated the two germline ends. This CDR3 region has 16 residues. CDR3 residues: CASSNGVGELNTEAFF. The CDR3 bases are TGTGCCAGCAGTAATGGGGTAGGGGAGTTGAACACTGAAGCTTTCTTT.

The V and J genes are TRBV2 and TRBJ1-2, with 7 bases identical to TRBD1. CDR1 and CDR2 from the germline V gene are SNHLY and FYNNEI. The CDR3 contains 12 residues. The trim removed 8 bases at V and 8 bases at J, leaving 8 bases unmatched. The CDR3: CASYFDREGYTF. The CDR3 DNA reads as TGTGCCAGCTACTTTGACAGGGAAGGCTACACCTTC.

CDR3 amino acids: CASSQDVASSEVYNEQYF. The CDR3 coding sequence is TGCGCCAGCAGCCAAGATGTGGCTAGCAGCGAGGTCTACAATGAGCAGTACTTC. The genes are TRBV4-3 and TRBJ2-5, with D perhaps matching TRBD2 (5 bases). Germline CDR1 and CDR2: LGHNA and YSLEER. This CDR3 is 18 amino acids long. Trimming removed 0 bases from V and 11 bases from J, with 28 bases in between.

The rearrangement uses TRBV5-1 and TRBJ2-5; D may correspond to TRBD1 or TRBD2 (6 bases each). Trimming left V 5 bases short and J 1 base short, with 15 bases between. Germline CDR1 and CDR2: SGHRS and YFSETQ. CDR3 length equals 15 residues. This CDR3 is CASSINRGPQETQYF. CDR3 DNA sequence: TGCGCCAGCAGTATAAATCGGGGGCCCCAAGAGACCCAGTACTTC.

The chain links TRBV20-1 to TRBJ1-1, with 7 bases identical to TRBD1. This CDR3 has 12 residues. J gave up 4 bases and V 4 bases, and 3 bases lay outside the gene matches. Germline values: CDR1 DFQATT, CDR2 SNEGSKA (reference sequence). The CDR3 DNA is TGCAGTGCTAAAACAGGGGTCACTGAAGCTTTCTTT. This gives the protein CSAKTGVTEAFF.

This chain connects TRBV27 to TRBJ2-7; D may match TRBD1 or TRBD2 (5 bases each). V was shortened by 0 bases and J by 6 bases, with 6 bases between the two germline ends. The CDR3 is made up of 12 amino acids. The germline V gene has CDR1 MNHEY and CDR2 SMNVEV (reference sequence). The CDR3 sequence is CASSLSGVEQYF. CDR3 DNA: TGTGCCAGCAGTTTATCGGGGGTCGAGCAGTACTTC.

The chain recombines TRBV30 with TRBJ2-1, with D perhaps assigned TRBD1 or TRBD2 (5 bases each). CDR1 is GTSNPN and CDR2 is SVGIG in the germline V gene (reference sequence). V lost 0 bases and J 4 bases, leaving 13 bases between the germline ends. The CDR3 totals 15 residues. The CDR3 loop is CAWSVLLWGYNEQFF. The CDR3 nucleotides are TGTGCCTGGAGTGTACTGCTCTGGGGGTACAATGAGCAGTTCTTC.

This rearrangement joins TRBV6-2 or TRBV6-3 to TRBJ1-1; 8 bases line up with TRBD1. CDR3 length: 13 amino acids. After removal of 5 bases from V and 5 bases from J, the junction contained 4 bases not matched to a gene. The germline V gene has CDR1 MNHEY and CDR2 SVGEGT. The CDR3 coding sequence is TGTGCCAGCAGTATGAGGACAGGGACTGAAGCTTTCTTT. It yields the protein CASSMRTGTEAFF.

This chain joins TRBV6-2 or TRBV6-3 and TRBJ2-1; TRBD2 aligns across 8 bases. The CDR3 contains 20 residues. Trimming took 1 base from V and 8 from J; bases not matched to a gene: 22. The germline V gene encodes CDR1 MNHEY and CDR2 SVGEGT. CDR3 residues: CASSYFSGTSSSRSRYEQFF. CDR3 nucleotide sequence: TGTGCCAGCAGTTACTTCTCCGGGACTAGTTCATCCCGGAGCCGTTATGAGCAGTTCTTC.

This rearrangement joins TRBV3-1 to TRBJ2-6, with D possibly matching TRBD1 (6 bases). Trimming took 4 bases from V and 4 from J, leaving 20 bases between them. This CDR3 is built from 18 residues. Germline CDR1 and CDR2: LGHDT and YNNKEL (reference sequence). In nucleotides, the CDR3 is TGTGCCAGCAGCCCCCACAGTGGGGGCCATCTCGGGGCCAACGTCCTGACTTTC. This sequence encodes CASSPHSGGHLGANVLTF.

This clonotype was seen a handful of times. The gene calls are TRBV28 and TRBJ2-2; D is ambiguous. V gave up 2 bases and J gave up 6 bases, with 13 bases separating them. The CDR3 spans 15 residues. Germline V CDR1 and CDR2: MDHEN, SYDVKM. This CDR3 is CASSLNPSQPGELFF. CDR3 nucleotide sequence: TGTGCCAGCAGTTTAAACCCTTCGCAGCCCGGGGAGCTGTTTTTT.

The chain carries TRBV28 and TRBJ2-5; TRBD2 matches at 11 bases. The CDR3 sequence is 15 residues long. V shed 6 bases, J shed 1 base, and the junction held 4 bases outside the gene matches. Germline V gives CDR1 MDHEN, CDR2 SYDVKM. CDR3 in DNA: TGTGCCAGCAGGCGACTAGCGGGGAGCCAAGAGACCCAGTACTTC. Its translation is CASRRLAGSQETQYF.

This clonotype was detected once. The rearrangement links TRBV9 to TRBJ2-1; D may be TRBD1 (6 bases). The CDR3 has 15 amino acids. V was shortened by 0 bases and J by 6 bases, with 13 bases between the two germline ends. Germline V gene sequence: CDR1 SGDLS, CDR2 YYNGEE. The DNA of the CDR3 is TGTGCCAGCAGCGTAGTCGGGACAAGGGCCAATGAGCAGTTCTTC. This translates into CASSVVGTRANEQFF.

In its sample, this clonotype was seen a few times. This chain uses TRBV29-1 with TRBJ1-2; the match to TRBD1 covers 8 bases. Germline CDR1 is SQVTM and CDR2 is ANQGSEA. The CDR3 covers 12 residues. Trimming cost V 8 bases and J 8 bases; bases outside gene matches: 10. CDR3 protein: CSIRTGSDGYTF. CDR3 nucleotides: TGCAGCATTAGGACAGGGTCCGACGGCTACACCTTC.

This clonotype was recorded a few times. V is TRBV7-9 and J is TRBJ2-1, with unresolved D. Germline CDR1 SEHNR, CDR2 FQNEAQ (reference sequence). Trimming took 1 base from V and 11 from J, leaving 9 bases between them. This CDR3 comprises 12 residues. This chain's CDR3 is CASSLEGGKQFF. CDR3 DNA: TGTGCCAGCAGCTTAGAGGGTGGGAAGCAGTTCTTC.

The chain has TRBV10-3 and TRBJ2-2; D perhaps matches TRBD2 (6 bases). Germline-derived CDR1 and CDR2 are ENHRY and SYGVKD. The germline V and J ends were trimmed by 8 bases and 0 bases, with 10 bases remaining between them. The length of the CDR3 is 14 residues. DNA of the CDR3: TGTGCCATCCGCGGGGACTCGAACACCGGGGAGCTGTTTTTT. Translating gives CAIRGDSNTGELFF.